Listed here is a single T cell receptor (beta chain). Its specificity is not known. Some clones are missing from TCRdb's copy, which holds only in-frame ones; the method was immunoSEQ multiplex PCR. The table lists roughly 100,000 clones, around 83% of them singletons. Germline V CDR1 and CDR2: LNHNV, YYDKDF (reference sequence). This CDR3 has 19 amino acids. Trimming took 1 base from V and 5 from J, leaving 24 bases between them. These data come from a study of glioma-infiltrating T cells after dendritic cell vaccination. Study background: Between about 2003 and 2012, patients got autologous tumor lysate-pulsed dendritic cell vaccines.

This sample's time point: after dendritic cell vaccination, including at tumor progression/relapse. Regarding the study as a whole: TCR clonality showed no direct relationship with survival.

The V call is TRBV15, the J call TRBJ1-5; tentative D call: TRBD1 (5 bases). This sequence was found in a human donor with glioblastoma. The sequences come from blood, collected after dendritic cell vaccination. CDR3 nucleotides: TGTGCCACCAGCAGAGCCTATCCCCCAGGGCTGGGTGTCGATCAGCCCCAGCATTTT. Its translation is CATSRAYPPGLGVDQPQHF. The variable domain in full, completed from reference TRBV15 and TRBJ1-5, reads DAMVIQNPRYQVTQFGKPVTLSCSQTLNHNVMYWYQQKSSQAPKLLFHYYDKDFNNEADTPDNFQSRRPNTSFCFLDIRSPGLGDTAMYLCATSRAYPPGLGVDQPQHFGDGTRLSIL.